A single sample is the source of the 13 T cell receptor beta chains below, sequenced in a study of beta chain features in type 1 diabetes (dated by TCRdb to the late 2010s). Preparation of the library involved the immunoSEQ multiplex PCR assay. The entire isolated RNA was reverse transcribed using the High Capacity cDNA Reverse Transcription Kit, and thus expressed TCRB transcripts were sequenced. Not all clones reach the TCRdb copy of this immuneACCESS table, which keeps in-frame sequences only. Checked studies attribute under half of the gap to unresolved V genes and leave the rest unexplained. The sample table lists over 500,000 clones, roughly a sixth of them with a count of one. Clones ranked in the top ten supply approximately 0.099% of the sample. Specimen: naive CD4+ T cells from blood. Sample cell subset or site, as interpreted from the label and publication: true naive CD4+ T cells. The source of these receptors is a man between 18 and 29 years old in good health.

The V and J genes are TRBV29-1 and TRBJ2-5; tentative D call: TRBD1 (5 bases). The CDR3 spans 11 residues. Germline V CDR1 and CDR2: SQVTM, ANQGSEA. The CDR3 is CSGRKQETQYF. In DNA form, the CDR3 reads TGCTCAGGGCGGAAACAAGAGACCCAGTACTTC.

The chain carries TRBV7-9 and TRBJ1-3; the D is unclear. CDR3 size: 14 residues. Germline CDR1 and CDR2: SEHNR and FQNEAQ (reference sequence). V was clipped by 3 bases and J by 3 bases, with 9 bases between them. This chain's CDR3 is CASSFGSFGNTIYF. The CDR3 nucleotides read TGTGCCAGCAGCTTTGGTTCATTTGGAAACACCATATATTTT.

This sequence joins TRBV5-1 and TRBJ2-5; a possible D gene is TRBD1 (6 bases). Looked up from germline, CDR1 is SGHRS and CDR2 is YFSETQ. The CDR3 totals 13 residues. The V end lost 4 bases, the J end lost 7 bases, and 14 bases lay between the germline ends. CDR3 DNA: TGCGCCAGCAGCCAACAGGGTGCCGGGACCCAGTACTTC. It translates to CASSQQGAGTQYF.

This rearrangement joins TRBV9 to TRBJ2-7; 9 bases are a match to TRBD1. The CDR3 runs to 16 residues. CDR1 SGDLS and CDR2 YYNGEE come from the germline V gene. J gave up 3 bases and V 4 bases, and 11 bases lay outside the gene matches. DNA for the CDR3: TGTGCCAGCAGCCCCAACCCTCTGACAGGGGGCTACGAGCAGTACTTC. Protein product: CASSPNPLTGGYEQYF.

This clone was picked up a small number of times. This chain connects TRBV9 to TRBJ1-2; D not resolved. CDR1 and CDR2 (germline): SGDLS, YYNGEE. CDR3 size: 12 residues. Trimming removed 4 bases from V and 2 bases from J, with 6 bases in between. CDR3 sequence (DNA): TGTGCCAGCAGCCCCCTAAACTATGGCTACACCTTC. It is translated as CASSPLNYGYTF.

The chain joins TRBV7-2 to TRBJ2-2; 10 bases fit TRBD2. The J segment lost 5 bases and the V segment lost 5 bases, leaving 11 bases of the junction unmatched. The CDR3 runs to 17 residues. The germline V gene encodes CDR1 SGHTA and CDR2 FQGNSA. The CDR3 loop reads CASSPRIAGGGTGELFF. Here the CDR3 DNA reads TGTGCCAGCAGCCCCCGTATAGCGGGGGGTGGAACCGGGGAGCTGTTTTTT.

The chain is built from TRBV7-9 and TRBJ1-1; no reliable D call. V shed 5 bases and J shed 1 base, with 14 bases lying between them. The CDR3 runs to 15 residues. Germline loops: CDR1 SEHNR, CDR2 FQNEAQ (reference sequence). The CDR3: CASSPHVFENTEAFF. The CDR3 nucleotides read TGTGCCAGCAGCCCCCACGTGTTTGAGAACACTGAAGCTTTCTTT.

This clone came up a few times. CDR3 bases: TGCAGTGCTAGAGCCTTCGATACGCAGTATTTT. Protein: CSARAFDTQYF. V and J are TRBV20-1 and TRBJ2-3; D is ambiguous. The V end lost 1 base, the J end lost 6 bases, and 5 bases lay between the germline ends. Germline-derived CDR1 and CDR2 are DFQATT and SNEGSKA (reference sequence). This CDR3 is built from 11 residues.

This clone was seen repeatedly, ten times or more. The CDR3 is CASSQDRGSSYNEQFF. In DNA form, the CDR3 reads TGTGCCAGCAGCCAAGATCGCGGGAGCAGTTACAATGAGCAGTTCTTC. This chain joins TRBV14 and TRBJ2-1, with 7 nucleotides matching TRBD2. The V gene end was trimmed by 0 bases and the J gene end by 4 bases; junction bases not matched to a gene: 6. The CDR3 loop spans 16 amino acids. Germline V CDR1 and CDR2: SGHDN, FVKESK.

This clone was picked up a small number of times. This chain links TRBV5-8 with TRBJ2-2; TRBD1 matches at 7 bases. Germline V gene sequence: CDR1 SGHTS, CDR2 YDEGEE. Unmatched junction bases numbered 3, after V lost 7 bases and J lost 0 bases. The CDR3 spans 14 residues. The CDR3 protein is CASGTVTNTGELFF. Written as DNA, the CDR3 is TGTGCCAGCGGGACAGTGACGAACACCGGGGAGCTGTTTTTT.

The V gene is TRBV28, the J gene TRBJ2-4, with D possibly being TRBD1 (6 bases). This CDR3 has 15 amino acids. Germline V CDR1 and CDR2: MDHEN, SYDVKM. V lost 6 bases to trimming and J lost 0 bases, with 12 bases between them. CDR3 DNA sequence: TGTGCCAGCAGCTACAGGGAACTAGCCAAAAACATTCAGTACTTC. Encoded protein: CASSYRELAKNIQYF.

This clone was seen a few times. This specimen includes other DNA sequences encoding the same CDR3. This rearrangement joins TRBV18 to TRBJ1-1, with D unresolved. Deletions cut 1 base from V and 0 bases from J, with 6 bases between. The CDR3 sequence is 14 residues long. Germline assignment: CDR1 KGHSH and CDR2 LQKENI. CDR3 amino acids: CASSPQSMNTEAFF. The CDR3 bases are TGTGCCAGCTCACCACAGAGCATGAACACTGAAGCTTTCTTT.

This clone was counted between two and nine times. V gene TRBV13 combines with J gene TRBJ2-5, with 7 positions matching TRBD1. Matching the DNA end better, TRBJ2-7 makes the J call doubtful. Germline CDR1 is PRHDT and CDR2 is FYEKMQ (reference sequence). The CDR3 is 16 residues long. The CDR3 nucleotides are TGTGCCAGCAGTCGCAACCCGGGACAGAGCTTCTACGAGCAGTACTTC. The encoded protein is CASSRNPGQSFYEQYF.